This T cell receptor beta chain was documented in a study of identical twins. Whole-study results and caveats: Beta out-of-frame sequences displayed a weaker excess of sharing between twins. Out-of-frame alpha sequences common to twins exhibited a surplus of low generation probability.

Trimming left V 4 bases short and J 0 bases short, with 9 bases between. CDR1 is MGHRA, CDR2 YSYEKL, per germline. The CDR3 is made up of 14 amino acids. TCRdb analysed the 5' RACE reads with MiXCR anew, one entry per CDR3 protein. The sample shows about 340,000 distinct CDR3 sequences, 9% to 15% of them seen only once. Only a few counts were recorded for this clonotype. The antigen is undetermined. These records were also assigned to another study, of yellow fever vaccine responses in identical twins.

The sample comprised CD8+ T cells sorted from blood. The sequence was obtained from a woman aged 18-29 years in good health. The chain uses TRBV4-1 and TRBJ1-1; D is perhaps TRBD1 (5 bases). CDR3 sequence (DNA): TGCGCCAGCAGCCCGAGACAGATGAACACTGAAGCTTTCTTT. Its translation: CASSPRQMNTEAFF.